This TCR beta chain was recorded in a study of cytomegalovirus exposure and HLA in healthy donors. The repertoire was sequenced with immunoSEQ multiplex PCR; TCRdb's copy has only in-frame clones and lacks some. In the table there are about 250,000 clones, over 75% of which are singletons. This CDR3 contains 13 residues. Trimming shortened V by 3 bases and J by 6 bases, and 9 bases separated the two germline ends. Germline CDR1 SNHLY, CDR2 FYNNEI. Study results and caveats: The study flagged roughly 150 TCR beta chains as cytomegalovirus-associated. Clusters of TCRs from the first cohort tended to co-occur in the 120 or so validation repertoires (as a later analysis found).

The donors were members of the validation cohort comprising approximately 120 subjects, separate from the approximately 710-subject first cohort. Note on this clone: Antigen: not known.

This receptor was obtained from a man between 18 and 35 years old in good health and CMV-seropositive. The chain recombines TRBV2 with TRBJ2-1; unclear D gene. The sequenced sample was PBMCs. CDR3 DNA: TGTGCCAGCAGTGAGAGGCAGATCAATGAGCAGTTCTTC. Its protein is CASSERQINEQFF.